These 30 T cell receptor beta chains share one sample of origin, sequenced in a study of blood T cell repertoires in COVID-19. Here immunoSEQ multiplex PCR was the method, and the copy in TCRdb shows in-frame clones only, minus some. Counted here are 200,000 to 300,000 clones, approximately 87% occurring once; the ten biggest clones make up approximately 1.5%. The material sequenced was peripheral blood. These receptors were collected from a woman between 40 and 55 years old who had recovered from COVID-19.

This chain connects TRBV6-5 to TRBJ2-1, with unresolved D. The CDR3 consists of 15 residues. CDR1 and CDR2 (germline): MNHEY, SVGAGI. Trimming shortened V by 2 bases and J by 5 bases, and 13 bases separated the two germline ends. CDR3 sequence (DNA): TGTGCCAGCAGTTACCATGCCCCGTCGGACAATGAGCAGTTCTTC. Translation: CASSYHAPSDNEQFF.

The CDR3 loop is CASSTPAGGTVNNSPLHF. The DNA of the CDR3 is TGTGCCAGCAGCACCCCCGCCGGAGGGACAGTTAATAATTCACCCCTCCACTTT. The chain links TRBV7-2 to TRBJ1-6; 7 nucleotides align to TRBD1. This CDR3 is 18 amino acids long. Losses at the gene ends were 5 bases for V and 5 bases for J; bases not matched to a gene: 15. Per germline, CDR1 SGHTA and CDR2 FQGNSA.

The chain uses TRBV4-1 and TRBJ2-3; 8 bases match TRBD2. The CDR3 has 14 residues. Losses at the gene ends were 9 bases for V and 3 bases for J; bases not matched to a gene: 8. Per the germline V gene, CDR1 is MGHRA and CDR2 is YSYEKL. In nucleotides, the CDR3 is TGCGCCAGTGGCGGGGGGCCGGGGACAGATACGCAGTATTTT. The encoded protein is CASGGGPGTDTQYF.

This clone was observed a handful of times. The CDR3 DNA reads as TGTGCCAGCAGTTTAGCATGGCATCAGCCCCAGCATTTT. It codes for CASSLAWHQPQHF. The chain uses TRBV12-3 or TRBV12-4 and TRBJ1-5, with no clear D. V was trimmed by 0 bases and J by 5 bases, leaving 5 bases between them. This CDR3 region has 13 residues.

The V and J genes are TRBV11-2 and TRBJ1-1; D is perhaps TRBD1 (6 bases). Trimming cost V 5 bases and J 5 bases, with 21 bases left between them. The germline CDR1 and CDR2 sequences are SGHAT and FQNNGV. CDR3 size: 16 residues. The CDR3 DNA is TGTGCCAGCAGCCCGAACAAGGGGGTCGACAGGACTGAAGCTTTCTTT. The encoded protein is CASSPNKGVDRTEAFF.

V is TRBV5-4 and J is TRBJ2-7; D gene uncertain. The V end was cut by 4 bases, the J end by 0 bases, with 17 bases between. Per germline, CDR1 SGHNT and CDR2 YYREEE (reference sequence). The CDR3 is 16 amino acids. CDR3 in amino acids: CASSLLGSKSSYEQYF. CDR3 coding DNA: TGTGCCAGCAGCCTCCTGGGCAGTAAAAGCTCCTACGAGCAGTACTTC.

The V and J genes are TRBV5-8 and TRBJ2-3, with 9 bases matching TRBD1. The CDR3 sequence is 17 residues long. Unmatched junction bases numbered 12, after V lost 3 bases and J lost 4 bases. The V gene's germline CDR1 is SGHTS and CDR2 YDEGEE. The CDR3 DNA reads TGTGCCAGCAGCTACCATTCCGGGACAGGGAAGGCAGATACGCAGTATTTT. It encodes CASSYHSGTGKADTQYF. The complete variable domain, with remaining parts taken from reference TRBV5-8 and TRBJ2-3, reads EAGVTQSPTHLIKTRGQQATLRCSPISGHTSVYWYQQALGLGLQFLLWYDEGEERNRGNFPPRFSGRQFPNYSSELNVNALELEDSALYLCASSYHSGTGKADTQYFGPGTRLTVL.

The chain recombines TRBV5-8 with TRBJ2-7, with a tentative D call TRBD1 (5 bases). The V end was cut by 4 bases, the J end by 3 bases, with 11 bases between. The V gene's germline CDR1 is SGHTS and CDR2 YDEGEE. This CDR3 is 13 amino acids long. The CDR3 nucleotides read TGTGCCAGCAGCCTCGACAGTGACTACGAGCAGTACTTC. It encodes CASSLDSDYEQYF.

The table lists this clone with a count of one. The gene calls are TRBV11-2 and TRBJ2-3; D might be TRBD2 (6 bases). This CDR3 region has 15 residues. The V end lost 4 bases, the J end lost 2 bases, and 13 bases lay between the germline ends. Germline values: CDR1 SGHAT, CDR2 FQNNGV. CDR3 DNA: TGTGCCAGCAGCTCCGGGAGACTGACCACAGATACGCAGTATTTT. This translates into CASSSGRLTTDTQYF.

The rearrangement links TRBV21-1 to TRBJ1-2; TRBD1, the table's D call, was not compared with the DNA. TRBV21-1 is flagged as a pseudogene. This CDR3 region has 16 residues. The DNA of the CDR3 is TGTGCCAGCACCGAATCCGACGTCACAGGGCACTATGGCTACACCTTC. It specifies CASTESDVTGHYGYTF.

This chain connects TRBV5-1 to TRBJ1-3; 12 nucleotides line up with TRBD1. Germline V gene data show CDR1 as SGHRS and CDR2 as YFSETQ. CDR3 length: 15 amino acids. The V and J ends lost 4 bases and 4 bases, in that order; junction bases with no gene match: 3. CDR3 bases: TGCGCCAGCAGCCCCGGGACAGGGGGCGGAAACACCATATATTTT. Amino acids: CASSPGTGGGNTIYF.

The chain employs TRBV27 and TRBJ2-1, with 8 positions matching TRBD2. Germline-derived CDR1 and CDR2 are MNHEY and SMNVEV (reference sequence). V was pared by 5 bases and J by 9 bases, with 12 bases of the junction left unmatched. The CDR3 is made up of 15 amino acids. CDR3 sequence reads: CASSISSGGMGEQFF. The CDR3 DNA reads as TGTGCCAGCAGTATCTCAAGCGGGGGTATGGGTGAGCAGTTCTTC.

The chain recombines TRBV7-9 with TRBJ1-3; 10 nucleotides line up with TRBD1. With 5 bases clipped from V and 2 bases from J, the junction kept 6 bases outside the gene matches. This CDR3 region has 16 residues. Germline CDR1 and CDR2: SEHNR and FQNEAQ (reference sequence). This CDR3 reads CASSPRGTGAGNTIYF. CDR3 in DNA: TGTGCCAGCAGCCCCCGGGGGACAGGGGCTGGAAACACCATATATTTT.

The chain uses TRBV18 and TRBJ2-7; TRBD1 matches 7 bases. V shed 2 bases, J shed 3 bases, and the junction held 4 bases outside the gene matches. The CDR3 totals 14 residues. Looked up from germline, CDR1 is KGHSH and CDR2 is LQKENI. The CDR3 DNA reads TGTGCCAGCTCACCATCTTACAGGGGCTACGAGCAGTACTTC. It translates to CASSPSYRGYEQYF. Full variable domain (rest looked up from reference TRBV18 and TRBJ2-7): NAGVMQNPRHLVRRRGQEARLRCSPMKGHSHVYWYRQLPEEGLKFMVYLQKENIIDESGMPKERFSAEFPKEGPSILRIQQVVRGDSAAYFCASSPSYRGYEQYFGPGTRLTVT.

The chain has TRBV27 and TRBJ1-1; 8 bases are shared with TRBD1. The germline V gene has CDR1 MNHEY and CDR2 SMNVEV (reference sequence). J lost 1 base, V lost 4 bases, and 8 bases had no gene match. The CDR3 runs 16 residues. In DNA, the CDR3 is TGTGCCAGCAGTTCCTACTACAGGGGGGAGAACACTGAAGCTTTCTTT. Translation gives CASSSYYRGENTEAFF.

The chain has TRBV5-1 and TRBJ2-1; perhaps TRBD1 as D (6 bases). Trimming removed 0 bases at V and 6 bases at J, with 10 bases between. This CDR3 contains 14 residues. Germline CDR1 reads SGHRS; CDR2 reads YFSETQ. The CDR3 region has the DNA TGCGCCAGCAGCTTGGTACGCAGGGGCAATGAGCAGTTCTTC. Its protein product is CASSLVRRGNEQFF.

This chain links TRBV7-6 with TRBJ2-2; 7 bases line up with TRBD1. CDR3 length: 15 residues. The V gene end was trimmed by 1 base and the J gene end by 4 bases; junction bases not matched to a gene: 3. The germline CDR1 and CDR2 sequences are SGHVS and FNYEAQ. CDR3: CASSLEGAGTGELFF. CDR3 DNA: TGTGCCAGCAGCTTAGAGGGGGCAGGCACCGGGGAGCTGTTTTTT.

The gene calls are TRBV5-1 and TRBJ2-7, with D possibly being TRBD2 (5 bases). Trimming shortened V by 5 bases and J by 0 bases, and 15 bases separated the two germline ends. Germline assignment: CDR1 SGHRS and CDR2 YFSETQ. The length of the CDR3 is 15 residues. CDR3 sequence reads: CASRYSGSSSYEQYF. The CDR3 DNA reads as TGCGCCAGCAGATATTCGGGGTCGAGCTCCTACGAGCAGTACTTC.

V and J are TRBV2 and TRBJ2-3; possibly TRBD2 for D (5 bases). The CDR3 sequence is 14 residues long. V was clipped by 7 bases and J by 1 base, with 12 bases between them. Germline V CDR1 and CDR2: SNHLY, FYNNEI. The chain's CDR3 is CASIGPGGTDTQYF. CDR3 coding DNA: TGTGCCAGCATTGGCCCCGGGGGCACAGATACGCAGTATTTT.

V is TRBV11-3 and J is TRBJ2-7; D gene ambiguous. The germline CDR1 and CDR2 sequences are SGHNT and YENEEA. V lost 0 bases, J lost 0 bases, and 6 bases lay in between. This CDR3 spans 14 amino acids. In nucleotides, the CDR3 is TGTGCCAGCAGCTTAGACAGGAACTCCTACGAGCAGTACTTC. This translates into CASSLDRNSYEQYF.

The chain couples TRBV11-3 to TRBJ2-3; D is perhaps TRBD1 (6 bases). CDR1 is SGHNT and CDR2 is YENEEA in the germline V gene. V shed 5 bases and J shed 2 bases, with 11 bases lying between them. This CDR3 is 14 amino acids long. CDR3 sequence: CASSRPGATDTQYF. As DNA, the CDR3 is TGTGCCAGCAGCCGGCCAGGGGCCACAGATACGCAGTATTTT.

The chain joins TRBV6-1 to TRBJ1-2; D possibly corresponds to TRBD1 (5 bases). CDR3 length: 15 amino acids. The germline CDR1 and CDR2 sequences are MNHNS and SASEGT. V lost 2 bases and J 5 bases, leaving 15 bases between the germline ends. For the CDR3, the DNA is TGTGCCAGCAGTGAAATGAGGGGAGGTGCGTATGGCTACACCTTC. This translates into CASSEMRGGAYGYTF.

The chain combines TRBV5-1 with TRBJ2-1; 15 bases map to TRBD2. Germline lookup yields CDR1 SGHRS and CDR2 YFSETQ. After removal of 7 bases from V and 0 bases from J, the junction contained 5 bases not matched to a gene. The CDR3 has 17 amino acids. The DNA for the CDR3 is TGCGCCAGCCTGGGACTAGCGGGGGGTAACTCCTACAATGAGCAGTTCTTC. It encodes CASLGLAGGNSYNEQFF.

V and J are TRBV2 and TRBJ1-2; maybe TRBD1 (5 bases). Per germline, CDR1 SNHLY and CDR2 FYNNEI. V was cut by 7 bases and J by 0 bases, with 9 bases left in between. This CDR3 contains 13 residues. The CDR3 protein is CASIPGTNYGYTF. CDR3 DNA: TGTGCCAGCATTCCAGGGACTAACTATGGCTACACCTTC. The whole variable domain, filled in from reference TRBV2 and TRBJ1-2, reads EPEVTQTPSHQVTQMGQEVILRCVPISNHLYFYWYRQILGQKVEFLVSFYNNEISEKSEIFDDQFSVERPDGSNFTLKIRSTKLEDSAMYFCASIPGTNYGYTFGSGTRLTVV.

The V gene is TRBV2, the J gene TRBJ2-3; the match to TRBD1 covers 7 bases. After removal of 4 bases from V and 6 bases from J, the junction contained 13 bases not matched to a gene. There are 16 residues in the CDR3. In germline, CDR1 is SNHLY, CDR2 FYNNEI. CDR3 DNA sequence: TGTGCCAGCAGTGGCGAGACAGGGAGAGGGGCGGATACGCAGTATTTT. Its protein is CASSGETGRGADTQYF.

The chain uses TRBV2 and TRBJ2-5; D not certain. The CDR3 length is 15 residues. V was pared by 6 bases and J by 0 bases, with 14 bases between. Germline CDR1 SNHLY, CDR2 FYNNEI. CDR3 sequence reads: CASRLADIYQETQYF. DNA of the CDR3: TGTGCCAGCAGGTTGGCAGACATTTACCAAGAGACCCAGTACTTC. Full variable domain (rest looked up from reference TRBV2 and TRBJ2-5): EPEVTQTPSHQVTQMGQEVILRCVPISNHLYFYWYRQILGQKVEFLVSFYNNEISEKSEIFDDQFSVERPDGSNFTLKIRSTKLEDSAMYFCASRLADIYQETQYFGPGTRLLVL.

The chain combines TRBV30 with TRBJ2-7; 7 bases fit TRBD2. Losses at the gene ends were 0 bases for V and 9 bases for J; bases not matched to a gene: 14. This CDR3 comprises 15 residues. CDR1 is GTSNPN and CDR2 is SVGIG in the germline V gene (reference sequence). The DNA of the CDR3 is TGTGCCTGGAGTGTCGCTAGCGGAAGCGGGCTTTTGCAGTACTTC. The encoded protein is CAWSVASGSGLLQYF.

A few counts support this clone. The chain combines TRBV9 with TRBJ2-3, with D uncertain. Trimming stripped 3 bases from V and 5 bases from J, with 13 bases between. CDR1 and CDR2 from the germline V gene are SGDLS and YYNGEE. The CDR3 loop spans 14 amino acids. The DNA for the CDR3 is TGTGCCAGCAGCGGGTTGCTAGATAGAGATACGCAGTATTTT. Its protein product is CASSGLLDRDTQYF.

The genes are TRBV9 and TRBJ1-2, with D tentatively TRBD1 (5 bases). The germline V gene has CDR1 SGDLS and CDR2 YYNGEE. The CDR3 extends over 17 amino acids. Trimming left V 3 bases short and J 5 bases short, with 23 bases between. As DNA, the CDR3 is TGTGCCAGCAGCGCAAACCCTTATGGGCAGGGAGGGTATGGCTACACCTTC. Translation: CASSANPYGQGGYGYTF.

This clone was counted once. V is TRBV27 and J is TRBJ1-6, with D perhaps matching TRBD1 (6 bases). Looked up from germline, CDR1 is MNHEY and CDR2 is SMNVEV (reference sequence). V was pared by 2 bases and J by 2 bases, with 13 bases between. The CDR3 covers 17 residues. As DNA, the CDR3 is TGTGCCAGCAGTTTAGCAGGGGCCGCCCCCTATAATTCACCCCTCCACTTT. Translating gives CASSLAGAAPYNSPLHF.